What follows is one T cell receptor beta chain and its context. Per the germline V gene, CDR1 is SGHTA and CDR2 is FQGNSA. The V and J ends lost 5 bases and 1 base, in that order; junction bases with no gene match: 13. This CDR3 spans 17 amino acids. Next came a second PCR, run for about 7 to 11 cycles, which used a sample-barcoded 5' primer along with a J-beta primer mix. TCRdb passed the 5' RACE reads through MiXCR, listing each CDR3 protein once. This table holds hundreds of thousands of distinct CDR3 sequences, 40% to 45% found once. Russia was home to the donors, healthy Caucasian individuals aged roughly 6 to 100. This entry comes from a study of blood T cells in healthy people across ages.

This chain links TRBV7-2 with TRBJ2-7; 8 nucleotides agree with TRBD2. Sequencing was carried out using blood. This receptor was identified in a man aged 80 or over in good health. CDR3 amino acids: CASSILYRLARSYEQYF. For the CDR3, the DNA is TGTGCCAGCAGCATCCTGTACAGACTAGCGAGGTCCTACGAGCAGTACTTC.